A single sample gave rise to the 3 T cell receptor beta chains below, sequenced in a study of cytomegalovirus exposure and HLA in healthy donors. PCR amplification relied on 60 Vbeta primers (plus 13 Jbeta primers). Sequencing used immunoSEQ multiplex PCR; TCRdb keeps in-frame clones, though not all of them. The repertoire consists of about 110,000 clones, with about 80% occurring once and the leading ten covering 2.6%. Sequencing input: PBMCs. The origin of the receptors is a man aged 45-65 years in good health and CMV-seropositive.

The genes are TRBV6-1 and TRBJ2-7; D gene unclear. Germline V lookup: CDR1 MNHNS, CDR2 SASEGT. This CDR3 is 10 amino acids long. V shed 6 bases and J shed 9 bases, with 9 bases lying between them. This CDR3 reads CASSSFWQYF. CDR3 coding DNA: TGTGCCAGCAGCAGTTTTTGGCAGTACTTC.

This clone was seen a single time. The chain recombines TRBV7-9 with TRBJ2-5, with D maybe TRBD1 (6 bases). The germline V and J ends were trimmed by 5 bases and 5 bases, with 18 bases remaining between them. Germline CDR1 and CDR2: SEHNR and FQNEAQ (reference sequence). The length of the CDR3 is 15 residues. The CDR3 region has the DNA TGTGCCAGCAGCCCTGGCTGGGGGCGCAGGGAGACCCAGTACTTC. Protein sequence: CASSPGWGRRETQYF.

This clone has only one observation. The V gene is TRBV6-6, the J gene TRBJ1-6; 10 bases agree with TRBD1. The CDR3 is made up of 16 amino acids. Germline-derived CDR1 and CDR2 are MNHNY and SVGAGI (reference sequence). The trim removed 5 bases at V and 10 bases at J, leaving 11 bases unmatched. DNA for the CDR3: TGTGCCAGCAGTCCCGAGGGACAGGGGACGGGATCACCCCTCCACTTT. It encodes CASSPEGQGTGSPLHF.